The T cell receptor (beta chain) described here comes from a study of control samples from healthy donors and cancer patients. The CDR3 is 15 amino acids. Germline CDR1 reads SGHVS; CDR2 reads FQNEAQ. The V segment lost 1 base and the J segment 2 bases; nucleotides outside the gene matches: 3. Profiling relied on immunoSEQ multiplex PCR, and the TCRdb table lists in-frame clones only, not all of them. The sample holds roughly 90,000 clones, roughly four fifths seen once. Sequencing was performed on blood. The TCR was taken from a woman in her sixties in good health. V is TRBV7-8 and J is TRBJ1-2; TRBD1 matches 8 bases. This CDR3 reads CASSLGGQENYGYTF. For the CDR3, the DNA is TGTGCCAGCAGCTTAGGGGGACAGGAAAACTATGGCTACACCTTC.